These 29 T cell receptor beta chains originate from one sample sequenced in a study of cytomegalovirus exposure and HLA in healthy donors. The PCR used 60 Vbeta and 13 Jbeta primers. Using immunoSEQ multiplex PCR, the repertoire was profiled, and TCRdb retains in-frame clones only, with some absent. The sample contains about 160,000 clones, around 77% of which appear only once. The specimen sequenced was PBMCs. The receptors were sampled from a man in his sixties in good health and CMV-seronegative.

The chain carries TRBV6-5 and TRBJ2-7; D is undetermined. The germline gives CDR1 MNHEY, CDR2 SVGAGI. The CDR3 runs to 16 residues. Trimming pared 2 bases from V and 7 bases from J, leaving 21 bases between. Here the CDR3 DNA reads TGTGCCAGCAGTTACCCCCTTGGCGGTGCTCAGTGGGAGCAGTACTTC. Encoded protein: CASSYPLGGAQWEQYF.

V usage is TRBV2 and J usage is TRBJ2-2; 10 positions agree with TRBD2. Losses at the gene ends were 5 bases for V and 4 bases for J; bases not matched to a gene: 16. The CDR3 length is 19 residues. Germline lookup yields CDR1 SNHLY and CDR2 FYNNEI. CDR3 DNA sequence: TGTGCCAGCAGTTCCCTCCCGGGATGGACTAGCGGTTCCACCGGGGAGCTGTTTTTT. Protein sequence: CASSSLPGWTSGSTGELFF.

The chain recombines TRBV6-5 with TRBJ1-1, with a possible D match to TRBD1 (6 bases). V gave up 9 bases and J gave up 4 bases, with 21 bases separating them. This CDR3 is 15 amino acids long. From germline, CDR1 is MNHEY and CDR2 SVGAGI. The CDR3 reads CASRQAGLVGTEAFF. The CDR3 DNA reads TGTGCCAGTCGACAGGCCGGATTAGTGGGCACTGAAGCTTTCTTT.

This rearrangement joins TRBV5-3 to TRBJ2-7; 11 nucleotides align to TRBD2. TRBV5-3 is identified as an open reading frame with a role that is uncertain. This CDR3 spans 16 amino acids. Trimming removed 4 bases from V and 0 bases from J; junction bases left unmatched: 6. The CDR3 spells CARSVTSGDTSYEQYF. The CDR3 DNA reads as TGTGCCAGAAGCGTGACTAGCGGGGATACCTCCTACGAGCAGTACTTC.

The CDR3 DNA sequence: TGCGCCAGCAGCCTGACTAGCGGGCGGGATACGCAGTATTTT. Translation: CASSLTSGRDTQYF. The chain uses TRBV5-1 and TRBJ2-3; 10 positions match TRBD2. Germline CDR1 SGHRS, CDR2 YFSETQ. The J segment lost 6 bases and the V segment lost 4 bases, leaving 5 bases of the junction unmatched. The CDR3 runs to 14 residues.

V and J are TRBV28 and TRBJ2-5; D call uncertain. Gene TRBJ2-7 matches the end of the DNA better, so the J call may be wrong. From germline, CDR1 is MDHEN and CDR2 SYDVKM. CDR3 length: 12 amino acids. The CDR3 region is CASSQSYYEQYF. In DNA, the CDR3 is TGTGCCAGCAGCCAATCCTACTACGAGCAGTACTTC.

As concerns this clone: Other DNA sequences from this sample encode an identical CDR3 as well. The rearrangement joins TRBV7-2 to TRBJ1-3, with D maybe TRBD1 (5 bases). V lost 3 bases to trimming and J lost 0 bases, with 12 bases between them. The CDR3 covers 16 residues. The germline gives CDR1 SGHTA, CDR2 FQGNSA. CDR3 coding DNA: TGTGCCAGCAGCTTCTACCAGGGTCCCTCTGGAAACACCATATATTTT. This gives the protein CASSFYQGPSGNTIYF.

This clone was counted once. The CDR3 spells CASSPTGTLPNQPQHF. The CDR3 DNA reads TGTGCCAGTAGTCCTACAGGGACCTTACCCAATCAGCCCCAGCATTTT. The chain joins TRBV19 to TRBJ1-5, with D possibly being TRBD1 (6 bases). This CDR3 spans 16 amino acids. Germline CDR1 LNHDA, CDR2 SQIVND (reference sequence). Trimming removed 5 bases from V and 3 bases from J, with 17 bases in between.

This clone appeared a single time. This chain uses TRBV7-9 with TRBJ1-2; 7 nucleotides line up with TRBD1. This CDR3 spans 15 amino acids. Trimming took 3 bases from V and 10 from J; bases not matched to a gene: 14. Germline CDR1 is SEHNR and CDR2 is FQNEAQ (reference sequence). CDR3 DNA: TGTGCCAGCAGCTTCTTACAGGGACAGAACCTGCCCTACACCTTC. Its translation is CASSFLQGQNLPYTF.

The chain links TRBV7-2 to TRBJ2-5; 7 bases are shared with TRBD1. Trimming at V came to 2 bases and at J to 5 bases, leaving 5 bases not matched to a gene. The CDR3 has 14 residues. Germline CDR1 reads SGHTA; CDR2 reads FQGNSA. The CDR3 reads CASSLKYRGETQYF. CDR3 nucleotide sequence: TGTGCCAGCAGCTTAAAGTACAGGGGTGAGACCCAGTACTTC.

A few counts support this clone. The rearrangement uses TRBV5-6 and TRBJ2-7, with a tentative D call TRBD2 (7 bases). Trimming removed 1 base from V and 5 bases from J, with 13 bases in between. The CDR3 is 14 residues long. CDR1 and CDR2 from the germline V gene are SGHDT and YYEEEE. For the CDR3, the DNA is TGTGCCAGCAGCTTGAGGGGGGGCCTGAACGAGCAGTACTTC. Translation: CASSLRGGLNEQYF. The entire variable domain, with the rest obtained from reference TRBV5-6 and TRBJ2-7, is as follows: DAGVTQSPTHLIKTRGQQVTLRCSPKSGHDTVSWYQQALGQGPQFIFQYYEEEERQRGNFPDRFSGHQFPNYSSELNVNALLLGDSALYLCASSLRGGLNEQYFGPGTRLTVT.

The chain couples TRBV11-2 to TRBJ2-7; 7 nucleotides agree with TRBD2. CDR3 length equals 15 residues. The germline V gene encodes CDR1 SGHAT and CDR2 FQNNGV. Trimming took 5 bases from V and 5 from J; bases not matched to a gene: 12. The DNA for the CDR3 is TGTGCCAGCAGCGCCCGACGCGGGAGTTCCCACGAGCAGTACTTC. As protein: CASSARRGSSHEQYF. Full variable domain (rest looked up from reference TRBV11-2 and TRBJ2-7): EAGVAQSPRYKIIEKRQSVAFWCNPISGHATLYWYQQILGQGPKLLIQFQNNGVVDDSQLPKDRFSAERLKGVDSTLKIQPAKLEDSAVYLCASSARRGSSHEQYFGPGTRLTVT.

The V gene is TRBV2, the J gene TRBJ2-7, with D perhaps matching TRBD2 (6 bases). The CDR3 loop spans 14 amino acids. Germline lookup yields CDR1 SNHLY and CDR2 FYNNEI. Trimming removed 7 bases from V and 5 bases from J, with 18 bases in between. CDR3 sequence: CASTAPLASHEQYF. DNA for the CDR3: TGTGCCAGCACCGCCCCACTAGCCTCGCACGAGCAGTACTTC.

This chain joins TRBV27 and TRBJ2-4; TRBD2 matches at 8 bases. The CDR3 is 17 amino acids. Germline V lookup: CDR1 MNHEY, CDR2 SMNVEV (reference sequence). J gave up 3 bases and V 1 base, and 8 bases lay outside the gene matches. The DNA for the CDR3 is TGTGCCAGCAGTTTATTCGGGGGGGGGACTAGCAAAAACATTCAGTACTTC. It is translated as CASSLFGGGTSKNIQYF.

A word on this clone: One end of the junction is discordant with germline, which a read error may explain. The CDR3: CSSSLVGAYEQYF. CDR3 nucleotide sequence: TGTTCCAGCAGCTTAGTCGGGGCCTACGAGCAGTACTTC. V is TRBV7-9 and J is TRBJ2-7; TRBD2 might be the D (5 bases). CDR1 and CDR2 (germline): SEHNR, FQNEAQ (reference sequence). This CDR3 has 13 residues.

V is TRBV28 and J is TRBJ1-1, with D maybe TRBD1 (5 bases). Germline lookup yields CDR1 MDHEN and CDR2 SYDVKM. CDR3 length: 14 residues. V lost 3 bases and J lost 1, with 9 bases in between. CDR3 region: CASSFQGKNTEAFF. Written as DNA, the CDR3 is TGTGCCAGCAGTTTTCAGGGAAAGAACACTGAAGCTTTCTTT. The full variable domain, completed using reference TRBV28 and TRBJ1-1, is DVKVTQSSRYLVKRTGEKVFLECVQDMDHENMFWYRQDPGLGLRLIYFSYDVKMKEKGDIPEGYSVSREKKERFSLILESASTNQTSMYLCASSFQGKNTEAFFGQGTRLTVV.

V gene TRBV7-6 combines with J gene TRBJ2-2; 9 bases align to TRBD2. There are 17 residues in the CDR3. V was clipped by 1 base and J by 0 bases; unmatched bases: 3. The germline gives CDR1 SGHVS, CDR2 FNYEAQ. The CDR3 nucleotides read TGTGCCAGCAGCTTAGAGCTAGCGGGGTCGAACACCGGGGAGCTGTTTTTT. It specifies CASSLELAGSNTGELFF.

V and J are TRBV28 and TRBJ1-4; D is unclear. The V gene's germline CDR1 is MDHEN and CDR2 SYDVKM. The V end was cut by 5 bases, the J end by 7 bases, with 11 bases between. There are 13 residues in the CDR3. The chain's CDR3 is CASSIPQLEKLFF. CDR3 DNA: TGTGCCAGCAGTATACCCCAACTTGAAAAACTGTTTTTT.

This clone has just one count. The rearrangement joins TRBV6-1 to TRBJ2-7; unclear D gene. V was pared by 2 bases and J by 2 bases, with 10 bases between. The CDR3 runs to 14 residues. Germline CDR1 MNHNS, CDR2 SASEGT. CDR3 sequence reads: CASSEMATTYEQYF. For the CDR3, the DNA is TGTGCCAGCAGTGAAATGGCGACAACCTACGAGCAGTACTTC.

This clone is a singleton in its sample. This chain uses TRBV19 with TRBJ2-7, with TRBD1 matching over 7 bases. Trimming took 10 bases from V and 4 from J; bases not matched to a gene: 10. Germline values: CDR1 LNHDA, CDR2 SQIVND (reference sequence). The CDR3 is made up of 13 amino acids. The CDR3 sequence is CATMDRNIYEQYF. As DNA, the CDR3 is TGTGCCACTATGGACAGGAACATTTACGAGCAGTACTTC.

This clone came up once. This chain connects TRBV6-6 to TRBJ2-1; TRBD1 matches 8 bases. The CDR3 contains 15 residues. Trimming took 4 bases from V and 3 from J; bases not matched to a gene: 5. CDR1 and CDR2 from the germline V gene are MNHNY and SVGAGI (reference sequence). The CDR3 DNA is TGTGCCAGCAGTTCCCCCGGGACAGGCTACAATGAGCAGTTCTTC. This translates into CASSSPGTGYNEQFF.

V and J are TRBV5-1 and TRBJ2-3; D is perhaps TRBD1 (5 bases). V lost 0 bases to trimming and J lost 5 bases, with 16 bases between them. This CDR3 is 16 amino acids long. Germline V gives CDR1 SGHRS, CDR2 YFSETQ. CDR3 sequence (DNA): TGCGCCAGCAGCTTGGAGGGGCGGACCGGGTTAGATACGCAGTATTTT. Its translation: CASSLEGRTGLDTQYF.

The chain is built from TRBV28 and TRBJ1-2; D might be TRBD1 (6 bases). V gave up 4 bases and J gave up 5 bases, with 20 bases separating them. Germline assignment: CDR1 MDHEN and CDR2 SYDVKM. CDR3 length: 16 amino acids. The CDR3 spells CASSSGAGDAGYGYTF. In DNA, the CDR3 is TGTGCCAGCAGTTCCGGGGCAGGGGACGCAGGGTATGGCTACACCTTC.

The rearrangement links TRBV7-3 to TRBJ1-1, with D perhaps matching TRBD1 (5 bases). The germline gives CDR1 SGHTA, CDR2 FQGTGA. The CDR3 loop spans 12 amino acids. V gave up 8 bases and J gave up 8 bases, with 15 bases separating them. The DNA of the CDR3 is TGTGCCAGCTCTCGCGGAGGGGAGGAAGCTTTCTTT. Translated, it gives CASSRGGEEAFF.

A word on this clone: Other nucleotide sequences in the sample specify the same CDR3. The V call is TRBV7-6, the J call TRBJ1-5; no clear D. CDR1 is SGHVS and CDR2 is FNYEAQ in the germline V gene. With 1 base removed from V and 5 bases from J, the gap between germline ends came to 6 bases. This CDR3 has 13 amino acids. CDR3 bases: TGTGCCAGCAGCTTAGAGCTTCATCAGCCCCAGCATTTT. Protein product: CASSLELHQPQHF.

This clone appeared a few times. The chain combines TRBV7-2 with TRBJ2-4, with 12 positions matching TRBD2. The trim removed 2 bases at V and 8 bases at J, leaving 4 bases unmatched. This CDR3 has 15 amino acids. From germline, CDR1 is SGHTA and CDR2 FQGNSA. CDR3 residues: CASSLLAGGPDIQYF. CDR3 nucleotides: TGTGCCAGCAGCTTACTAGCGGGAGGGCCGGACATTCAGTACTTC.

This chain links TRBV11-1 with TRBJ1-1; a possible D gene is TRBD1 (6 bases). The V gene's germline CDR1 is SGHAT and CDR2 FQDESV (reference sequence). The V gene lost 0 bases and the J gene lost 1 base, with 12 bases spanning the gap. The CDR3 consists of 16 residues. DNA of the CDR3: TGTGCCAGCAGCTTAGCGCAGGGGAGCTGGAACACTGAAGCTTTCTTT. This sequence encodes CASSLAQGSWNTEAFF.

This clone was counted between two and nine times. The rearrangement uses TRBV11-2 and TRBJ1-6; no definite D call. Trimming shortened V by 1 base and J by 2 bases, and 9 bases separated the two germline ends. The CDR3 consists of 16 residues. CDR1 SGHAT and CDR2 FQNNGV come from the germline V gene. CDR3 DNA sequence: TGTGCCAGCAGCTTAGTGGCGGGGACCTATAATTCACCCCTCCACTTT. This codes for CASSLVAGTYNSPLHF.

The gene calls are TRBV9 and TRBJ1-1, with a tentative D call TRBD1 (5 bases). The germline V and J ends were trimmed by 3 bases and 4 bases, with 16 bases remaining between them. The germline V gene has CDR1 SGDLS and CDR2 YYNGEE. This CDR3 is built from 15 residues. The CDR3 reads CASSGAAGGGTEAFF. As DNA, the CDR3 is TGTGCCAGCAGCGGAGCGGCTGGGGGAGGCACTGAAGCTTTCTTT.